Presented here are 15 T cell receptor beta chains from one specimen sequenced in a study. MiXCR was run by TCRdb on the reads, yielding one entry per CDR3 protein. Of nearly 15,000 distinct CDR3 sequences in the sample, approximately 37% were seen once. Sequencing input: blood. Receptors were obtained from a human donor.

This clonotype is labeled as medium-sized. Compared with germline, one end of the junction differs, possibly owing to a read error. Here the CDR3 reads CASSPVGAAGEQYF. The CDR3 nucleotides are TGTGCTAGCAGCCCAGTCGGTGCGGCAGGCGAGCAGTACTTC. The chain has TRBV7-7 and TRBJ2-7, with no clear D. The CDR3 loop spans 14 amino acids. Germline-derived CDR1 and CDR2 are SSHAT and FNYEAQ (reference sequence).

By its share, this clonotype is medium-sized (0.01 to 0.1%). This chain links TRBV12-3 or TRBV12-4 with TRBJ2-1; a possible D gene is TRBD1 (5 bases). The CDR3 spans 13 residues. Trimming took 11 bases from V and 0 from J, leaving 11 bases between them. CDR3 DNA sequence: TGTGCCGTCCGACAGAGCTCCTACAATGAGCAGTTCTTC. It translates to CAVRQSSYNEQFF.

This clonotype was seen many times. The chain carries TRBV29-1 and TRBJ2-7; tentatively, D is TRBD1 (6 bases). Germline values: CDR1 SQVTM, CDR2 ANQGSEA. The CDR3 is made up of 14 amino acids. V was shortened by 3 bases and J by 6 bases, with 18 bases between the two germline ends. The CDR3 protein is CSVDPKGRGGEQYF. The CDR3 region has the DNA TGCAGCGTTGATCCAAAGGGCAGGGGTGGCGAGCAGTACTTC.

This clonotype counts as medium-sized. The chain has TRBV18 and TRBJ2-1; perhaps TRBD2 as D (5 bases). Trimming cost V 1 base and J 3 bases, with 10 bases left between them. Germline-derived CDR1 and CDR2 are KGHSH and LQKENI. The CDR3 runs 15 residues. The CDR3: CASSPRGVIYNEQFF. The CDR3 DNA reads as TGTGCCAGCTCACCACGGGGAGTAATCTACAATGAGCAGTTCTTC.

This sequence joins TRBV4-2 and TRBJ2-5; 12 bases agree with TRBD2. Trimming cost V 0 bases and J 5 bases; bases outside gene matches: 7. This CDR3 contains 17 residues. CDR1 LGHNA and CDR2 YNFKEQ come from the germline V gene. The CDR3 reads CASSQDLTSGRSETQYF. As DNA, the CDR3 is TGTGCCAGCAGCCAAGATTTGACTAGCGGGAGATCGGAGACCCAGTACTTC.

The chain couples TRBV4-3 to TRBJ2-7; D is tentatively TRBD1 or TRBD2 (5 bases each). Trimming pared 0 bases from V and 3 bases from J, leaving 21 bases between. Germline V gene sequence: CDR1 LGHNA, CDR2 YSLEER. This CDR3 spans 18 amino acids. This CDR3 is CASSQDRGTPSANYEQYF. The CDR3 nucleotides read TGCGCCAGCAGCCAAGATCGGGGCACACCTTCTGCCAACTACGAGCAGTACTTC.

The V and J genes are TRBV14 and TRBJ2-7; D is uncertain. Germline CDR1 and CDR2: SGHDN and FVKESK. With 4 bases removed from V and 2 bases from J, the gap between germline ends came to 15 bases. The length of the CDR3 is 15 residues. CDR3 coding DNA: TGTGCCAGCAGCCCAATCACATGTTCCCCCTACGAGCAGTACTTC. It encodes CASSPITCSPYEQYF.

This clonotype was picked up a small number of times. The CDR3 loop reads CASRLGDLLTEAFF. The CDR3 nucleotides are TGTGCAAGTCGCTTAGGGGACCTGTTAACTGAAGCTTTCTTT. The chain is built from TRBV12-2 and TRBJ1-1; TRBD1 reflects the table's D call only, with no check against the DNA. TRBV12-2 is recorded as a pseudogene. The CDR3 length is 14 residues.

This clonotype was seen ten or more times. The chain has TRBV4-3 and TRBJ2-7, with D possibly being TRBD1 (5 bases). Germline CDR1 reads LGHNA; CDR2 reads YSLEER. The V and J ends lost 0 bases and 2 bases respectively, with 11 bases between them. This CDR3 is built from 15 residues. CDR3 loop: CASSQDWQGAYEQYF. The CDR3 nucleotides read TGCGCCAGCAGCCAAGATTGGCAGGGTGCCTACGAGCAGTACTTC.

The chain is built from TRBV4-3 and TRBJ1-2; a weak D match, TRBD1 (5 bases). There are 15 residues in the CDR3. Trimming cost V 3 bases and J 2 bases, with 13 bases left between them. The germline CDR1 and CDR2 sequences are LGHNA and YSLEER. CDR3: CASSQADRLNYGYTF. CDR3 DNA sequence: TGCGCCAGCAGCCAGGCCGACAGATTAAACTATGGCTACACCTTC.

The J gene is TRBJ2-1, the V gene TRBV4-3; 12 bases line up with TRBD2. CDR1 and CDR2 from the germline V gene are LGHNA and YSLEER. This CDR3 contains 14 residues. V shed 1 base and J 10 bases; nucleotides not matched to a gene: 2. CDR3 bases: TGCGCCAGCAGCCAAGGACTAGCGGGAGTGGAGCAGTTCTTC. Translated, it gives CASSQGLAGVEQFF.

The sample holds many counts of this clonotype. The V call is TRBV2, the J call TRBJ1-6, with 8 bases identical to TRBD1. Germline CDR1 reads SNHLY; CDR2 reads FYNNEI. The V gene end was trimmed by 6 bases and the J gene end by 9 bases; junction bases not matched to a gene: 13. The CDR3 has 16 amino acids. The CDR3 coding sequence is TGTGCCAGCAGACGGACAGGGCTCGATAGCGGTTCACCCCTCCACTTT. It codes for CASRRTGLDSGSPLHF.

This chain links TRBV4-2 with TRBJ2-1, with D tentatively TRBD1 (6 bases). V lost 0 bases and J 8 bases, leaving 14 bases between the germline ends. The CDR3 is 15 residues long. Germline assignment: CDR1 LGHNA and CDR2 YNFKEQ. CDR3 DNA: TGTGCCAGCAGCCAAGACAGGGGTGGTTCGTATGAGCAGTTCTTC. This codes for CASSQDRGGSYEQFF.

This clonotype was observed at least ten times. The V gene is TRBV4-3, the J gene TRBJ2-1; 9 bases align to TRBD1. Per the germline V gene, CDR1 is LGHNA and CDR2 is YSLEER. The CDR3 is 16 residues long. J gave up 3 bases and V 4 bases, and 7 bases lay outside the gene matches. CDR3 region: CASSLSTGGRYNEQFF. The CDR3 DNA follows: TGCGCCAGCAGCCTTTCCACAGGGGGCCGCTACAATGAGCAGTTCTTC.

V gene TRBV30 combines with J gene TRBJ1-2, with TRBD1 matching over 10 bases. V shed 0 bases, J shed 5 bases, and the junction held 6 bases outside the gene matches. Germline V gives CDR1 GTSNPN, CDR2 SVGIG (reference sequence). The CDR3 has 15 residues. The CDR3 loop is CAWSVPGQGKYGYTF. The CDR3 DNA reads TGTGCCTGGAGTGTCCCGGGACAGGGGAAATATGGCTACACCTTC.